Below are 27 T cell receptor beta chains sequenced from a single sample in a study of shared clonotypes between healthy human individuals (dated by TCRdb to between 2020 and 2021). CD8 naive samples consisted of CD45RO-negative cells that were positively selected for CCR7, yielding a CD45RA+CCR7+ population without TemRA cells. The method was the immunoSEQ multiplex PCR assay. Held by TCRdb, this immuneACCESS table contains in-frame sequences only and omits some clones. Under half of the omission traces to an unresolved V gene where checked; the cause of the rest is unknown. This sample gives hundreds of thousands of clones in total; around 96% of them show up just once. About 0.21% of the sample belongs to the ten largest clones. Sequencing was carried out using naive CD8+ T cells sorted from blood. Per the publication, the cell subset or site label means: CD45RA+CCR7+. Receptor source: a man aged 25 to 45 in good health.

The rearrangement uses TRBV4-1 and TRBJ2-7; TRBD2 agrees at 7 bases. Germline trimming cut 3 bases from V and 0 bases from J; bases unmatched to any gene: 5. Germline V lookup: CDR1 MGHRA, CDR2 YSYEKL. This CDR3 spans 15 amino acids. The DNA for the CDR3 is TGCGCCAGCAGCCACTGGGGACTAAGCTCCTACGAGCAGTACTTC. It codes for CASSHWGLSSYEQYF.

DNA of the CDR3: TGCGCCAGCAGCCAAGATGGAGGGTTTGCTGCTGGAAACACCATATATTTT. This gives the protein CASSQDGGFAAGNTIYF. V and J are TRBV4-3 and TRBJ1-3, with no clear D. Trimming removed 0 bases from V and 2 bases from J, with 14 bases in between. This CDR3 is 17 amino acids long. Germline values: CDR1 LGHNA, CDR2 YSLEER.

The chain is built from TRBV18 and TRBJ2-1; TRBD2 is a possible D gene (6 bases). CDR3 size: 13 residues. Germline CDR1 reads KGHSH; CDR2 reads LQKENI. The V and J ends lost 7 bases and 7 bases respectively, with 14 bases between them. The CDR3 coding sequence is TGTGCCAGCTACCGGGAGTCGGTTAATGAGCAGTTCTTC. Translating it yields CASYRESVNEQFF. Full variable domain (rest looked up from reference TRBV18 and TRBJ2-1): NAGVMQNPRHLVRRRGQEARLRCSPMKGHSHVYWYRQLPEEGLKFMVYLQKENIIDESGMPKERFSAEFPKEGPSILRIQQVVRGDSAAYFCASYRESVNEQFFGPGTRLTVL.

The rearrangement uses TRBV4-1 and TRBJ2-7; 10 nucleotides agree with TRBD2. This CDR3 is built from 18 residues. Unmatched junction bases numbered 13, after V lost 0 bases and J lost 5 bases. In germline, CDR1 is MGHRA, CDR2 YSYEKL. The CDR3 nucleotides read TGCGCCAGCAGCCAAGAACCTAGCGGGAGTCTGAGTGGGAACGAGCAGTACTTC. Amino acids: CASSQEPSGSLSGNEQYF.

This chain links TRBV7-9 with TRBJ1-2, with TRBD1 matching 7 bases. This CDR3 contains 14 residues. J lost 7 bases, V lost 4 bases, and 9 bases had no gene match. CDR1 SEHNR and CDR2 FQNEAQ come from the germline V gene (reference sequence). The CDR3 DNA sequence: TGTGCCAGCAGCTCGCGGTACGACAGGGCTGGCTACACCTTC. Residues: CASSSRYDRAGYTF.

The gene calls are TRBV7-9 and TRBJ2-1, with D possibly being TRBD1 or TRBD2 (5 bases each). Trimming removed 6 bases from V and 9 bases from J, with 12 bases in between. The length of the CDR3 is 12 residues. Germline V gives CDR1 SEHNR, CDR2 FQNEAQ (reference sequence). In DNA, the CDR3 is TGTGCCAGCAGAGGGGATGGGGGTGAGCAGTTCTTC. It codes for CASRGDGGEQFF.

The rearrangement joins TRBV27 to TRBJ2-3, with 7 bases identical to TRBD2. J lost 7 bases, V lost 8 bases, and 15 bases had no gene match. The germline V gene has CDR1 MNHEY and CDR2 SMNVEV (reference sequence). The CDR3 is 15 amino acids. The CDR3, as DNA: TGTGCCAGCTCGTCGATAGAGGGAGGGCCACATACGCAGTATTTT. Its protein is CASSSIEGGPHTQYF.

The rearrangement joins TRBV4-3 to TRBJ2-7; D may be TRBD2 (6 bases). The CDR3 loop spans 19 amino acids. The V end was cut by 3 bases, the J end by 0 bases, with 24 bases between. Germline V gives CDR1 LGHNA, CDR2 YSLEER. The CDR3 DNA follows: TGCGCCAGCAGCCAGGAAGGGCTAATAGGTGGCGGGACCTCCTACGAGCAGTACTTC. Protein sequence: CASSQEGLIGGGTSYEQYF.

The V gene is TRBV9, the J gene TRBJ2-3; 11 bases map to TRBD2. Unmatched junction bases numbered 7, after V lost 0 bases and J lost 4 bases. In germline, CDR1 is SGDLS, CDR2 YYNGEE. CDR3 length: 17 residues. This chain's CDR3 is CASSVGLAGGGADTQYF. The CDR3 DNA is TGTGCCAGCAGCGTAGGTCTAGCGGGAGGTGGGGCAGATACGCAGTATTTT.

This chain uses TRBV11-2 with TRBJ2-7, with a tentative D call TRBD2 (7 bases). Germline CDR1 reads SGHAT; CDR2 reads FQNNGV. There are 15 residues in the CDR3. Trimming took 6 bases from V and 5 from J, leaving 20 bases between them. The CDR3 DNA sequence: TGTGCCAGCAGTTCCCGGGGCGGGGGCATAGACGAGCAGTACTTC. Translated, it gives CASSSRGGGIDEQYF.

The V gene is TRBV27, the J gene TRBJ1-1; D call uncertain. The germline V and J ends were trimmed by 5 bases and 4 bases, with 11 bases remaining between them. The CDR3 loop spans 13 amino acids. Germline CDR1 MNHEY, CDR2 SMNVEV (reference sequence). CDR3 nucleotides: TGTGCCAGCAGTGTGCCGGGCACCACTGAAGCTTTCTTT. Its translation: CASSVPGTTEAFF.

The chain couples TRBV7-9 to TRBJ2-5, with D possibly called TRBD1 or TRBD2 (5 bases each). The CDR3 spans 14 residues. The germline V gene has CDR1 SEHNR and CDR2 FQNEAQ (reference sequence). The V and J ends lost 5 bases and 7 bases respectively, with 17 bases between them. The CDR3 protein is CASSPGTNPGTQYF. CDR3 DNA: TGTGCCAGCAGCCCGGGGACCAATCCCGGGACCCAGTACTTC.

The chain is built from TRBV27 and TRBJ2-7; the D is unclear. The CDR3 totals 13 residues. Germline V gives CDR1 MNHEY, CDR2 SMNVEV (reference sequence). V gave up 1 base and J gave up 2 bases, with 6 bases separating them. The CDR3 region is CASSLFAPYEQYF. CDR3 nucleotides: TGTGCCAGCAGTTTATTCGCCCCCTACGAGCAGTACTTC.

This clone was seen a few times. The rearrangement joins TRBV7-8 to TRBJ2-1, with TRBD2 matching over 8 bases. Germline trimming cut 3 bases from V and 3 bases from J; bases unmatched to any gene: 16. The length of the CDR3 is 19 residues. Germline V gene data show CDR1 as SGHVS and CDR2 as FQNEAQ. This chain's CDR3 is CASSFPREGSYLVYNEQFF. The CDR3 nucleotides are TGTGCCAGCAGCTTTCCCCGGGAGGGATCGTATTTAGTCTACAATGAGCAGTTCTTC.

The chain employs TRBV19 and TRBJ1-2; no clear D gene. V was shortened by 3 bases and J by 1 base, with 12 bases between the two germline ends. CDR1 is LNHDA, CDR2 SQIVND, per germline (reference sequence). This CDR3 has 15 amino acids. The CDR3 nucleotides read TGTGCCAGTAGTATGGGAAGCGTCGGTAACTATGGCTACACCTTC. This gives the protein CASSMGSVGNYGYTF.

This clone was seen only once. The rearrangement links TRBV18 to TRBJ2-5; tentative D call: TRBD1 (6 bases). The CDR3 spans 14 residues. Trimming stripped 2 bases from V and 0 bases from J, with 7 bases between. CDR1 is KGHSH and CDR2 is LQKENI in the germline V gene. In DNA form, the CDR3 reads TGTGCCAGCTCACCAGGGGACAACCAAGAGACCCAGTACTTC. Its protein product is CASSPGDNQETQYF.

The V call is TRBV7-8, the J call TRBJ2-7; no clear D. The CDR3 extends over 15 amino acids. The germline gives CDR1 SGHVS, CDR2 FQNEAQ. V was cut by 1 base and J by 3 bases, with 13 bases left in between. CDR3 residues: CASSLVGSMDYEQYF. CDR3 in DNA: TGTGCCAGCAGCTTAGTGGGCTCTATGGACTACGAGCAGTACTTC.

J is TRBJ1-4 and V is TRBV6-6, with unresolved D. Germline-derived CDR1 and CDR2 are MNHNY and SVGAGI (reference sequence). The V end lost 6 bases, the J end lost 1 base, and 9 bases lay between the germline ends. The CDR3 extends over 14 amino acids. CDR3 bases: TGTGCCAGCAGCAACCAAAGAACTAATGAAAAACTGTTTTTT. Its translation: CASSNQRTNEKLFF.

The chain has TRBV4-3 and TRBJ1-1; the D gene is possibly TRBD1 (5 bases). Per germline, CDR1 LGHNA and CDR2 YSLEER. The V gene lost 7 bases and the J gene lost 5 bases, with 20 bases spanning the gap. The CDR3 length is 15 residues. CDR3 nucleotide sequence: TGCGCCAGCAAAGAAGGATGGGGCGCAGGTACTGAAGCTTTCTTT. Amino acids: CASKEGWGAGTEAFF.

The CDR3 sequence is CASSALAGVVDTQYF. The CDR3 DNA follows: TGTGCCAGCAGTGCCCTAGCGGGAGTCGTAGATACGCAGTATTTT. The chain couples TRBV6-5 to TRBJ2-3, with 10 bases fitting TRBD2. Germline assignment: CDR1 MNHEY and CDR2 SVGAGI. With 5 bases clipped from V and 5 bases from J, the junction kept 7 bases outside the gene matches. This CDR3 region has 15 residues.

The chain has TRBV27 and TRBJ2-2; either TRBD1 or TRBD2 may fit D (7 bases each). From germline, CDR1 is MNHEY and CDR2 SMNVEV (reference sequence). This CDR3 is built from 17 residues. The germline V and J ends were trimmed by 5 bases and 4 bases, with 20 bases remaining between them. In DNA, the CDR3 is TGTGCCAGCAGTCGAACAGGGGAGGGCCTACGCACCGGGGAGCTGTTTTTT. It specifies CASSRTGEGLRTGELFF.

This clone was observed once. V is TRBV6-1 and J is TRBJ2-1; 7 nucleotides align to TRBD1. The CDR3 length is 14 residues. Looked up from germline, CDR1 is MNHNS and CDR2 is SASEGT. J lost 7 bases, V lost 0 bases, and 3 bases had no gene match. The chain's CDR3 is CASSEAGQVNEQFF. Here the CDR3 DNA reads TGTGCCAGCAGTGAAGCCGGACAGGTTAATGAGCAGTTCTTC.

This chain uses TRBV6-5 with TRBJ2-3, with 9 positions matching TRBD2. J lost 4 bases, V lost 8 bases, and 10 bases had no gene match. The CDR3 is made up of 15 amino acids. Germline CDR1 MNHEY, CDR2 SVGAGI. The CDR3 nucleotides read TGTGCCAGCTCCTCCGGGACTAGCACGGCAGATACGCAGTATTTT. Its protein product is CASSSGTSTADTQYF.

The rearrangement links TRBV28 to TRBJ2-7; TRBD2 matches at 7 bases. The CDR3 is made up of 13 amino acids. CDR1 is MDHEN, CDR2 SYDVKM, per germline. With 2 bases clipped from V and 3 bases from J, the junction kept 1 base outside the gene matches. CDR3 region: CASSLGGVYEQYF. In DNA form, the CDR3 reads TGTGCCAGCAGTTTAGGGGGGGTCTACGAGCAGTACTTC.

The chain links TRBV14 to TRBJ2-5, with D possibly being TRBD1 or TRBD2 (5 bases each). Germline V lookup: CDR1 SGHDN, CDR2 FVKESK. The CDR3 consists of 16 residues. Trimming removed 5 bases at V and 10 bases at J, with 26 bases between. This chain's CDR3 is CASSSIRDGVIGIQYF. The CDR3 DNA reads TGTGCCAGCAGCTCAATCCGGGACGGCGTTATCGGTATCCAGTACTTC.

The chain employs TRBV7-8 and TRBJ1-1; 9 nucleotides match TRBD1. The CDR3 is 16 residues long. V shed 5 bases, J shed 4 bases, and the junction held 11 bases outside the gene matches. Germline CDR1 is SGHVS and CDR2 is FQNEAQ. Here the CDR3 reads CASSPGPGTGLTEAFF. As DNA, the CDR3 is TGTGCCAGCAGCCCAGGTCCCGGGACAGGGCTCACTGAAGCTTTCTTT.

The chain recombines TRBV19 with TRBJ1-3, with D perhaps TRBD1 (6 bases). Germline-derived CDR1 and CDR2 are LNHDA and SQIVND (reference sequence). Trimming pared 4 bases from V and 0 bases from J, leaving 13 bases between. The CDR3 covers 16 residues. In nucleotides, the CDR3 is TGTGCCAGTAGTACCTACAGGGCCGACTCTGGAAACACCATATATTTT. It specifies CASSTYRADSGNTIYF.